These 30 T cell receptor beta chains were all obtained from the same sample, sequenced in a study of OX40 agonist ivuxolimab in advanced cancers. The method was immunoSEQ multiplex PCR; TCRdb's version includes in-frame clones alone and lacks a portion of them. The data hold more than 50,000 clones, with 89% observed a single time. This material consisted of CD4+ or CD8+ T cells sorted from blood, taken in a trial of the OX40 agonist ivuxolimab. The receptors here all came from an adult with an advanced solid tumor such as melanoma, head and neck, liver or kidney cancer.

The gene calls are TRBV7-9 and TRBJ2-5, with 9 bases fitting TRBD1. There are 15 residues in the CDR3. Trimming at V came to 4 bases and at J to 5 bases, leaving 8 bases not matched to a gene. The germline V gene encodes CDR1 SEHNR and CDR2 FQNEAQ (reference sequence). CDR3 coding DNA: TGTGCCAGCAGCTGGCTCCGGGACAGGGTCGAGACCCAGTACTTC. The encoded protein is CASSWLRDRVETQYF.

V is TRBV2 and J is TRBJ1-3, with 8 bases lining up with TRBD1. Germline V CDR1 and CDR2: SNHLY, FYNNEI. The junction had 1 base not matched to a gene; V was cut back by 6 bases and J by 0 bases. The CDR3 has 14 residues. CDR3 residues: CASSGTGSGNTIYF. The CDR3 DNA sequence: TGTGCCAGCAGCGGGACAGGCTCTGGAAACACCATATATTTT.

V is TRBV27 and J is TRBJ2-3; D remains ambiguous. CDR3 length: 15 amino acids. V was shortened by 6 bases and J by 4 bases, with 17 bases between the two germline ends. The germline gives CDR1 MNHEY, CDR2 SMNVEV (reference sequence). CDR3 coding DNA: TGTGCCAGCAGACCCGAGTTCGGGCCGCCAGATACGCAGTATTTT. Translated, it gives CASRPEFGPPDTQYF.

The chain combines TRBV9 with TRBJ1-2; no reliable D call. This CDR3 is built from 11 residues. Trimming took off 3 bases at V and 6 bases at J, with 6 bases between the two ends. Germline V gene sequence: CDR1 SGDLS, CDR2 YYNGEE. The CDR3 nucleotides read TGTGCCAGCAGCGATCGGAATGGCTACACCTTC. Protein product: CASSDRNGYTF. The full variable domain, completed using reference TRBV9 and TRBJ1-2, is DSGVTQTPKHLITATGQRVTLRCSPRSGDLSVYWYQQSLDQGLQFLIQYYNGEERAKGNILERFSAQQFPDLHSELNLSSLELGDSALYFCASSDRNGYTFGSGTRLTVV.

This clone was counted once. The chain combines TRBV5-4 with TRBJ2-7; TRBD1 aligns across 8 bases. Germline lookup yields CDR1 SGHNT and CDR2 YYREEE (reference sequence). The CDR3 consists of 15 residues. Trimming took 4 bases from V and 4 from J; bases not matched to a gene: 10. CDR3 coding DNA: TGTGCCAGCAGCCACGGACAGGGTAATTTGTACGAGCAGTACTTC. The encoded protein is CASSHGQGNLYEQYF.

The sample holds one count of this clone. This chain links TRBV5-1 with TRBJ2-7; the D gene is possibly TRBD2 (6 bases). V lost 4 bases, J lost 0 bases, and 14 bases lay in between. This CDR3 comprises 15 residues. CDR1 and CDR2 (germline): SGHRS, YFSETQ. CDR3 sequence reads: CASSPGVLTSYEQYF. CDR3 bases: TGCGCCAGCAGCCCGGGGGTCTTGACCTCCTACGAGCAGTACTTC.

By share, this clone counts as medium-sized. The rearrangement uses TRBV11-2 and TRBJ2-2; D ambiguous. V shed 7 bases and J shed 4 bases, with 13 bases lying between them. Looked up from germline, CDR1 is SGHAT and CDR2 is FQNNGV. This CDR3 comprises 14 residues. In DNA, the CDR3 is TGTGCCAGCACCCCACGAGGAGTCACCGGGGAGCTGTTTTTT. It translates to CASTPRGVTGELFF.

The chain joins TRBV27 to TRBJ2-3; D unresolved. This CDR3 comprises 15 residues. Germline CDR1 and CDR2: MNHEY and SMNVEV (reference sequence). V lost 3 bases and J 4 bases, leaving 14 bases between the germline ends. CDR3 protein: CASSFWLTFADTQYF. In DNA, the CDR3 is TGTGCCAGCAGTTTCTGGCTCACCTTTGCAGATACGCAGTATTTT.

The rearrangement joins TRBV29-1 to TRBJ2-1; D is ambiguous. The CDR3 runs 12 residues. Trimming left V 4 bases short and J 5 bases short, with 9 bases between. Germline V gives CDR1 SQVTM, CDR2 ANQGSEA. The CDR3 loop reads CSVASRDNEQFF. The CDR3 nucleotides are TGCAGCGTTGCTTCTCGGGACAATGAGCAGTTCTTC.

J is TRBJ2-3 and V is TRBV6-6; 9 bases align to TRBD2. Trimming took 6 bases from V and 2 from J; bases not matched to a gene: 9. Germline loops: CDR1 MNHNY, CDR2 SVGAGI (reference sequence). The CDR3 extends over 16 amino acids. The CDR3, as DNA: TGTGCCAGCAGACCTATAGCGGGAGCCGACACAGATACGCAGTATTTT. Translation gives CASRPIAGADTDTQYF.

The chain combines TRBV15 with TRBJ2-1; no reliable D call. CDR1 is LNHNV and CDR2 is YYDKDF in the germline V gene (reference sequence). V was pared by 8 bases and J by 8 bases, with 7 bases between. This CDR3 is built from 10 residues. The CDR3 protein is CATGWDEQFF. In DNA form, the CDR3 reads TGTGCCACCGGATGGGATGAGCAGTTCTTC.

This clone was observed a few times. The chain has TRBV7-2 and TRBJ2-2, with 9 nucleotides matching TRBD2. CDR1 and CDR2 (germline): SGHTA, FQGNSA. This CDR3 is 19 amino acids long. V lost 5 bases, J lost 2 bases, and 15 bases stayed unmatched. This chain's CDR3 is CASSGLRRGRVYNTGELFF. For the CDR3, the DNA is TGTGCCAGCAGCGGGCTCCGTCGCGGGAGGGTATACAACACCGGGGAGCTGTTTTTT.

The chain joins TRBV15 to TRBJ2-1, with 13 positions matching TRBD2. Per the germline V gene, CDR1 is LNHNV and CDR2 is YYDKDF (reference sequence). After removal of 8 bases from V and 2 bases from J, the junction contained 18 bases not matched to a gene. The CDR3 length is 20 residues. The CDR3 nucleotides read TGTGCCACCTTAGCTACTCCCGGGACTAGCGGGACTGGACCCTACAATGAGCAGTTCTTC. It specifies CATLATPGTSGTGPYNEQFF.

The gene calls are TRBV23-1 and TRBJ1-2, with D uncertain. TRBV23-1 is filed as an ORF, its function uncertain. The CDR3 totals 13 residues. V was cut by 0 bases and J by 4 bases, with 6 bases left in between. The CDR3 protein is CASSQSPGYGYTF. For the CDR3, the DNA is TGCGCCAGCAGTCAATCCCCCGGCTATGGCTACACCTTC.

The J gene is TRBJ2-7, the V gene TRBV6-1, with TRBD1 as a possible D gene (5 bases). Germline values: CDR1 MNHNS, CDR2 SASEGT. With 8 bases removed from V and 0 bases from J, the gap between germline ends came to 17 bases. This CDR3 is 15 amino acids long. The CDR3 region has the DNA TGTGCCAGCCGGATTTTACAGGTTAGCTCCTACGAGCAGTACTTC. Translation: CASRILQVSSYEQYF.

DNA for the CDR3: TGTGCCAGCAGCTTGGTTGCCGGGACAGGGGCTTACGAGCAGTACTTC. It specifies CASSLVAGTGAYEQYF. The V call is TRBV5-6, the J call TRBJ2-7; 10 bases align to TRBD1. The germline V gene encodes CDR1 SGHDT and CDR2 YYEEEE. This CDR3 region has 16 residues. The J segment lost 4 bases and the V segment lost 0 bases, leaving 7 bases of the junction unmatched.

The V and J genes are TRBV6-5 and TRBJ1-1; 10 nucleotides align to TRBD1. The germline gives CDR1 MNHEY, CDR2 SVGAGI. Losses at the gene ends were 4 bases for V and 8 bases for J; bases not matched to a gene: 1. CDR3 size: 12 residues. CDR3 nucleotide sequence: TGTGCCAGCAGTTGGACAGGGGGGGAAGCTTTCTTT. This encodes CASSWTGGEAFF.

V usage is TRBV25-1 and J usage is TRBJ2-7; 12 positions agree with TRBD1. The CDR3 covers 14 residues. Germline V CDR1 and CDR2: MGHDK, SYGVNS. V lost 6 bases to trimming and J lost 9 bases; unmatched junction nucleotides: 9. CDR3 bases: TGTGCCAGCAGCACCGGGACAGGGGGCCTGGGGCAGTACTTC. Translated: CASSTGTGGLGQYF.

The chain recombines TRBV4-1 with TRBJ2-7, with D unresolved. This CDR3 has 14 amino acids. CDR1 is MGHRA and CDR2 is YSYEKL in the germline V gene. Trimming shortened V by 3 bases and J by 2 bases, and 11 bases separated the two germline ends. The CDR3 DNA sequence: TGCGCCAGCAGCCACGGGCAGGCCCCCTACGAGCAGTACTTC. Residues: CASSHGQAPYEQYF.

This rearrangement joins TRBV7-6 to TRBJ2-7, with 11 bases aligning to TRBD1. The CDR3 loop spans 15 amino acids. V lost 5 bases and J lost 5; bases outside the gene matches: 8. The germline gives CDR1 SGHVS, CDR2 FNYEAQ. Here the CDR3 reads CASSTGQGALNEQYF. The CDR3, as DNA: TGTGCCAGCAGCACCGGACAGGGGGCTTTGAACGAGCAGTACTTC.

In this sample, this clone turned up a few times. Other DNA variants within this sample encode the same CDR3. V and J are TRBV4-1 and TRBJ1-2, with D uncertain. V was shortened by 0 bases and J by 6 bases, with 5 bases between the two germline ends. The CDR3 sequence is 12 residues long. Germline V lookup: CDR1 MGHRA, CDR2 YSYEKL. The CDR3 nucleotides are TGCGCCAGCAGCCAAGACGGTGATGGCTACACCTTC. It specifies CASSQDGDGYTF.

This clone appeared once. The V and J genes are TRBV30 and TRBJ2-3, with 8 nucleotides matching TRBD2. Germline lookup yields CDR1 GTSNPN and CDR2 SVGIG (reference sequence). After removal of 1 base from V and 1 base from J, the junction contained 4 bases not matched to a gene. The CDR3 is 15 amino acids. The CDR3 loop is CAWSAGGAGTDTQYF. The CDR3 nucleotides read TGTGCCTGGAGTGCCGGGGGGGCCGGCACAGATACGCAGTATTTT. The full variable domain, in which reference TRBV30 and TRBJ2-3 provide the parts outside the CDR3, is SQTIHQWPATLVQPVGSPLSLECTVEGTSNPNLYWYRQAAGRGLQLLFYSVGIGQISSEVPQNLSASRPQDRQFILSSKKLLLSDSGFYLCAWSAGGAGTDTQYFGPGTRLTVL.

The J gene is TRBJ2-2, the V gene TRBV12-5; 9 bases are a match to TRBD2. V gave up 7 bases and J gave up 6 bases; unmatched junction bases: 12. Germline values: CDR1 LGHNT, CDR2 FRNRAP. The CDR3 has 16 residues. CDR3 DNA sequence: TGTGCTAGTGCCCAGAGCGGGGGGTTTGAGGCCGGGGAGCTGTTTTTT. Its translation: CASAQSGGFEAGELFF.

This clone was recorded a few times. This chain links TRBV25-1 with TRBJ1-3; no definite D call. This CDR3 has 11 amino acids. The V gene lost 5 bases and the J gene lost 3 bases, with 2 bases spanning the gap. Germline V gene lookup returns CDR1 MGHDK and CDR2 SYGVNS. The chain's CDR3 is CASSSGNTIYF. CDR3 nucleotides: TGTGCCAGCAGTAGTGGAAACACCATATATTTT.

This sequence joins TRBV13 and TRBJ2-2; 9 nucleotides agree with TRBD1. This CDR3 is 16 amino acids long. The germline V gene has CDR1 PRHDT and CDR2 FYEKMQ (reference sequence). V lost 5 bases to trimming and J lost 6 bases; unmatched junction nucleotides: 10. The CDR3 reads CASSRRGQGLAGELFF. CDR3 DNA: TGTGCCAGCAGCCGCCGAGGACAGGGGTTGGCCGGGGAGCTGTTTTTT.

The CDR3 DNA reads as TGTGCCAGCAGCGTAGAGAACACCGGGGAGCTGTTTTTT. Translated: CASSVENTGELFF. The chain recombines TRBV9 with TRBJ2-2; D remains unclear. The V gene lost 0 bases and the J gene lost 1 base, with 1 base spanning the gap. Germline CDR1 SGDLS, CDR2 YYNGEE. The CDR3 is made up of 13 amino acids.

The V gene is TRBV29-1, the J gene TRBJ1-2; TRBD1 agrees at 7 bases. V dropped 3 bases and J dropped 2; count of bases not matched to a gene: 12. Looked up from germline, CDR1 is SQVTM and CDR2 is ANQGSEA. CDR3 size: 16 residues. The DNA of the CDR3 is TGCAGCGTTGATTGGGGCAGGGGGATCGTAAACTATGGCTACACCTTC. Protein: CSVDWGRGIVNYGYTF.

The chain recombines TRBV28 with TRBJ2-7; D unclear. Trimming took 3 bases from V and 0 from J, leaving 9 bases between them. The CDR3 is 14 residues long. CDR1 MDHEN and CDR2 SYDVKM come from the germline V gene. CDR3 protein: CASSFPGPSYEQYF. CDR3 nucleotides: TGTGCCAGCAGTTTCCCTGGACCCTCCTACGAGCAGTACTTC.

This clone has a handful of counts. The J gene is TRBJ2-5, the V gene TRBV28; D gene ambiguous. Trimming pared 2 bases from V and 2 bases from J, leaving 6 bases between. The CDR3 loop spans 13 amino acids. CDR1 and CDR2 from the germline V gene are MDHEN and SYDVKM. DNA for the CDR3: TGTGCCAGCAGTTTAGGCCTACAAGAGACCCAGTACTTC. Residues: CASSLGLQETQYF.

The sample holds a few counts of this clone. This chain joins TRBV4-2 and TRBJ2-1; 13 bases match TRBD2. CDR3 length equals 15 residues. With V trimmed by 0 bases and J by 8 bases, 1 base remained unmatched. Germline V gene data show CDR1 as LGHNA and CDR2 as YNFKEQ. In nucleotides, the CDR3 is TGTGCCAGCAGCCAAGAAGGACTAGCGGGAGATGAGCAGTTCTTC. Translating it yields CASSQEGLAGDEQFF.